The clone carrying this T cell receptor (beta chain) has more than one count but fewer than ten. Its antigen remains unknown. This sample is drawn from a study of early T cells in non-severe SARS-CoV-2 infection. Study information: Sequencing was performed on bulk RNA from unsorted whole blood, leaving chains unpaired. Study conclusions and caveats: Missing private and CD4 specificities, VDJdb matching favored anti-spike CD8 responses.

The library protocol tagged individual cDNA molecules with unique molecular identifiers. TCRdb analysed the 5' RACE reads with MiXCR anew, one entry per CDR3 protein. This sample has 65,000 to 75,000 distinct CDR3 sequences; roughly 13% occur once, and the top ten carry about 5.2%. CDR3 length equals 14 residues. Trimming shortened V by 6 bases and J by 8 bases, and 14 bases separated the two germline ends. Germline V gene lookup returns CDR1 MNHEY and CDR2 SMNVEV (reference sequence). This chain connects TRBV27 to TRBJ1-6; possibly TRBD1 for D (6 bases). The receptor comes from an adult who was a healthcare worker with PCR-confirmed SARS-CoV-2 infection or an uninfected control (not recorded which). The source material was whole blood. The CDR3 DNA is TGTGCCAGCAGCCCCACAGGGACCTATTCACCCCTCCACTTT. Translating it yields CASSPTGTYSPLHF.